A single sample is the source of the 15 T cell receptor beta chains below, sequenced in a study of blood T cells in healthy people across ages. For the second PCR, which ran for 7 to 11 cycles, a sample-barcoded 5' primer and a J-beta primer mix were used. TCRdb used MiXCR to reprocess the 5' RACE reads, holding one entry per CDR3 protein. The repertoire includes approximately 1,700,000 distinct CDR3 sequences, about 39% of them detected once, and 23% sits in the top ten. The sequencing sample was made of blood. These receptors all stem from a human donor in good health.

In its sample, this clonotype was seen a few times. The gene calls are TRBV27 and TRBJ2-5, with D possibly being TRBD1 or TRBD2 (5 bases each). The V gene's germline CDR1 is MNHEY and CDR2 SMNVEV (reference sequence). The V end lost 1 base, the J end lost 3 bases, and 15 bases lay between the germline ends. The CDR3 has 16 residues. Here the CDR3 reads CASSLFWDGDKETQYF. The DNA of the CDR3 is TGTGCCAGCAGTTTATTTTGGGACGGTGACAAAGAGACCCAGTACTTC.

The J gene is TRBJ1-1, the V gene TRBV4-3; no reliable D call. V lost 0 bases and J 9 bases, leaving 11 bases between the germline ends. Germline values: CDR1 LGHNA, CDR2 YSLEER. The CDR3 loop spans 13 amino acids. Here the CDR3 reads CASSQDWEGKAFF. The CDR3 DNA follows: TGCGCCAGCAGCCAAGATTGGGAAGGGAAAGCTTTCTTT.

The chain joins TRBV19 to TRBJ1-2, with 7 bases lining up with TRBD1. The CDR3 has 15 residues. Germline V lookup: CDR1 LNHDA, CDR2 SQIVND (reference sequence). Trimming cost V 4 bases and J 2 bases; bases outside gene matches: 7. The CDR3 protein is CASSKPGQPNYGYTF. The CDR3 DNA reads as TGTGCCAGTAGTAAGCCGGGACAGCCAAACTATGGCTACACCTTC.

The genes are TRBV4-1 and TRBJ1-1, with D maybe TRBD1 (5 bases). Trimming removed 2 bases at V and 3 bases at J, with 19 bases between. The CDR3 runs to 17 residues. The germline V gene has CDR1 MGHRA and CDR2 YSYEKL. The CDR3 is CASSQTTLRGTDTEAFF. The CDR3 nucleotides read TGCGCCAGCAGCCAAACTACCCTTCGCGGGACGGACACTGAAGCTTTCTTT.

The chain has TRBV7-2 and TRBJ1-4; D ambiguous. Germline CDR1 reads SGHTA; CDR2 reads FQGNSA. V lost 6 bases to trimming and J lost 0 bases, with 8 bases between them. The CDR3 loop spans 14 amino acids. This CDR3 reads CASRFQPTNEKLFF. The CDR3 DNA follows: TGTGCCAGCAGGTTCCAGCCAACTAATGAAAAACTGTTTTTT. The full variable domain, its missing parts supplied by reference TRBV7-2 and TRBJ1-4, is GAGVSQSPSNKVTEKGKDVELRCDPISGHTALYWYRQSLGQGLEFLIYFQGNSAPDKSGLPSDRFSAERTGGSVSTLTIQRTQQEDSAVYLCASRFQPTNEKLFFGSGTQLSVL.

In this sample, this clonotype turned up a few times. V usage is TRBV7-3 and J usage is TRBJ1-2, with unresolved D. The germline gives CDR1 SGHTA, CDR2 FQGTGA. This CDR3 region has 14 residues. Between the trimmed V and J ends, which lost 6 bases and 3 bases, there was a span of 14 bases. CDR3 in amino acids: CASSPGRADYGYTF. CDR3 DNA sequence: TGTGCCAGCAGTCCTGGGCGGGCTGACTATGGCTACACCTTC.

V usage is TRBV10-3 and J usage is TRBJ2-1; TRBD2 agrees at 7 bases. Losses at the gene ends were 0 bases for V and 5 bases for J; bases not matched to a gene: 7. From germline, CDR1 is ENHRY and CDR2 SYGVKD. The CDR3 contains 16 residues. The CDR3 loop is CAISESSPRGDNEQFF. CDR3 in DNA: TGTGCCATCAGTGAGTCATCGCCCCGGGGGGACAATGAGCAGTTCTTC.

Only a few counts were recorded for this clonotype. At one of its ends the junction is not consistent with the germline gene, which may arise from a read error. CDR3 in DNA: TGCGCCAGCAGCCTACAGGGAAATCATGGTTACACCTTC. Encoded protein: CASSLQGNHGYTF. The chain carries TRBV4-1 and TRBJ1-2; tentatively, D is TRBD1 (6 bases). Germline V gene sequence: CDR1 MGHRA, CDR2 YSYEKL. This CDR3 region has 13 residues.

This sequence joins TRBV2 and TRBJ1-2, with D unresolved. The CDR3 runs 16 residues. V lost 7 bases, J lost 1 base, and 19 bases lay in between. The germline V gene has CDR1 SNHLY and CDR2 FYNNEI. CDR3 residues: CASNELGPIDNYGYTF. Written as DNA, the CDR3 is TGTGCCAGCAACGAGCTTGGGCCAATAGATAACTATGGCTACACCTTC.

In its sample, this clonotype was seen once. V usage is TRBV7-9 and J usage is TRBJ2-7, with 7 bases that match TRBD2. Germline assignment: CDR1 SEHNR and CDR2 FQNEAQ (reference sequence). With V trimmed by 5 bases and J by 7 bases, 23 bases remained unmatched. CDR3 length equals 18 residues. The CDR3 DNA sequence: TGTGCCAGCAGCCGAAGCCGCGGCCAGTATGGGACTATAGAGGAGCAGTACTTC. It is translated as CASSRSRGQYGTIEEQYF.

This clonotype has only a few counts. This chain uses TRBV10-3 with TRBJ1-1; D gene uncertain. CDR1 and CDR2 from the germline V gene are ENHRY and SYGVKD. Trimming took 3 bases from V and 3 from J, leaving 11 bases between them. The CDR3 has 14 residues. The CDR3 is CAISDPFRDTEAFF. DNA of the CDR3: TGTGCCATCAGTGACCCTTTTAGGGACACTGAAGCTTTCTTT.

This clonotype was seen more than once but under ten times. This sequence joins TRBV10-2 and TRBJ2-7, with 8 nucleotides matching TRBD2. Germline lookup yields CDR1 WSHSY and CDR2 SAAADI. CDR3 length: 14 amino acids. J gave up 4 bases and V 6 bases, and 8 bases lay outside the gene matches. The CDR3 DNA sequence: TGCGCCAGCAGGGACTTAATAGCGGGATACGAGCAGTACTTC. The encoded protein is CASRDLIAGYEQYF.

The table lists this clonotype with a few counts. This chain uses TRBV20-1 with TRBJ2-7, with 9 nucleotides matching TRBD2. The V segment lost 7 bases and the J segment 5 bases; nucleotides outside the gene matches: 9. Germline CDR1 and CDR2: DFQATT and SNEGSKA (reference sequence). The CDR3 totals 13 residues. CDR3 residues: CSGMMGLAHEQYF. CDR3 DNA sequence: TGCAGTGGAATGATGGGACTAGCCCACGAGCAGTACTTC.

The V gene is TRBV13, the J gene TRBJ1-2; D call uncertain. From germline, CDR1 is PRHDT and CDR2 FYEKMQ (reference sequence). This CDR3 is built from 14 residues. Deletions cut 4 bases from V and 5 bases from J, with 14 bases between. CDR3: CASSSSVGGYGYTF. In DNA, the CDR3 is TGTGCCAGCAGCTCCTCGGTAGGAGGGTATGGCTACACCTTC.

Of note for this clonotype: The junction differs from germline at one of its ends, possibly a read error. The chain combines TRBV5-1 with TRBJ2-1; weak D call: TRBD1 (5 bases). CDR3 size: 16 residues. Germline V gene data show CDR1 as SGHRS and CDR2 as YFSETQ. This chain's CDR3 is CASTKTASISGNEQVF. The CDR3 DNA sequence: TGCGCCAGCACAAAGACAGCGTCTATTTCTGGCAATGAGCAGGTCTTC.